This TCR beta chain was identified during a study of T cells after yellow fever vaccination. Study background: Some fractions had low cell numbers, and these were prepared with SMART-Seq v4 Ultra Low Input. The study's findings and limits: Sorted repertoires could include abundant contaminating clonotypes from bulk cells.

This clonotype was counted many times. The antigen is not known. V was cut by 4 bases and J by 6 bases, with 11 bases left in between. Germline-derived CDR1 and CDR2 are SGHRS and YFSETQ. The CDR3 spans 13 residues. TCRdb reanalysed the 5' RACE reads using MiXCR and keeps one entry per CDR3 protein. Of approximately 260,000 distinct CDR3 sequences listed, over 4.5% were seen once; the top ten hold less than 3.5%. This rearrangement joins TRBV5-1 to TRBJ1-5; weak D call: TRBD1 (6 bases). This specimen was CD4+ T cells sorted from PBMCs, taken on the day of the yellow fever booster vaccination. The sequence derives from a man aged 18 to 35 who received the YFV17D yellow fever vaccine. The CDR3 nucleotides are TGCGCCAGCAGCCCCCAGGGGAGTCAGCCCCAGCATTTT. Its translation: CASSPQGSQPQHF.